This TCR beta chain is from a study of human T cells and chemical hapten exposure. Study overall: 2% DPC was applied to around 2 cm by around 2 cm of upper inner arm skin for sensitization. Study observations and caveats: Following DPC sensitization, TCRs present above 1 in 1000 frequency showed no change.

Germline CDR1 is SGHDN and CDR2 is FVKESK. This CDR3 is 14 amino acids long. V gave up 3 bases and J gave up 4 bases, with 12 bases separating them. Via MiXCR, TCRdb re-called the RACE reads, giving one row per CDR3 protein. The table includes nearly 350,000 distinct CDR3 sequences, roughly 6.9% detected once. Described time point: patch test 1, 2 weeks after DPC sensitization. The treatment denotes: therapeutic diphenylcyclopropenone sensitization with weekly scalp DPC. The donor pool consisted of alopecia patients aged 18 to 70 years, considered suitable for DPC. Concerning this clonotype itself: Its target is unknown.

This clonotype was obtained from a woman younger than 30 with alopecia areata. Some clones in this sample may be carry-over from other donors' samples. This chain connects TRBV14 to TRBJ1-2, with D perhaps matching TRBD1 (5 bases). The specimen was whole blood, collected in connection with sensitization to the hapten diphenylcyclopropenone (DPC). The CDR3 spells CASSHSRGLYGYTF. CDR3 sequence (DNA): TGTGCCAGCAGCCATTCTAGGGGTCTCTATGGCTACACCTTC.